These 28 T cell receptor beta chains originate from one sample sequenced in a study of blood T cell repertoires in COVID-19. Only in-frame clones appear in the TCRdb table, and some are missing; sequencing was by immunoSEQ multiplex PCR. The table records 200,000 or so clones, about 87% of them present only once. The sequencing input was peripheral blood. Receptors were obtained from an older man with acute or convalescent COVID-19.

The rearrangement joins TRBV6-1 to TRBJ1-1; 7 nucleotides agree with TRBD1. V dropped 0 bases and J dropped 7; count of bases not matched to a gene: 2. The CDR3 contains 13 residues. Germline-derived CDR1 and CDR2 are MNHNS and SASEGT. CDR3 sequence: CASSEARDSEAFF. The CDR3 DNA is TGTGCCAGCAGTGAAGCCCGGGACAGTGAAGCTTTCTTT.

About this clone itself: The junction shows a germline mismatch at one end, possibly a read error. The chain is built from TRBV14 and TRBJ2-3; D gene uncertain. Germline CDR1 and CDR2: SGHDN and FVKESK. The CDR3 has 11 amino acids. CDR3 nucleotide sequence: TGTGCCAGCAGCCAAGGTTCCGTAAGCCGGTTT. Amino acid sequence: CASSQGSVSRF.

The chain uses TRBV7-2 and TRBJ1-6, with 7 nucleotides matching TRBD1. This CDR3 is 15 amino acids long. J gave up 7 bases and V 3 bases, and 6 bases lay outside the gene matches. Looked up from germline, CDR1 is SGHTA and CDR2 is FQGNSA. The DNA of the CDR3 is TGTGCCAGCAGCTTCTCCCAGGGGGGAAATTCACCCCTCCACTTT. Protein: CASSFSQGGNSPLHF.

The genes are TRBV7-3 and TRBJ2-2; D is uncertain. Germline assignment: CDR1 SGHTA and CDR2 FQGTGA. Between the trimmed V and J ends, which lost 2 bases and 4 bases, there was a span of 14 bases. The CDR3 totals 16 residues. In DNA, the CDR3 is TGTGCCAGCAGCTTACTGGGTATGACTTCCACCGGGGAGCTGTTTTTT. Protein product: CASSLLGMTSTGELFF.

The genes are TRBV24-1 and TRBJ2-2; TRBD1 matches at 8 bases. Germline V lookup: CDR1 KGHDR, CDR2 SFDVKD. V lost 2 bases and J lost 5; bases outside the gene matches: 0. The CDR3 is 14 residues long. The CDR3 is CATSDWTGTGELFF. The CDR3, as DNA: TGTGCCACCAGTGATTGGACAGGGACCGGGGAGCTGTTTTTT.

The rearrangement links TRBV28 to TRBJ1-6, with a tentative D call TRBD1 (6 bases). Germline values: CDR1 MDHEN, CDR2 SYDVKM. The CDR3 length is 15 residues. V was trimmed by 5 bases and J by 5 bases, leaving 13 bases between them. CDR3 in DNA: TGTGCCAGCAGTCCTCCTACAGGGAATAATTCACCCCTCCACTTT. This codes for CASSPPTGNNSPLHF.

The chain links TRBV4-2 to TRBJ2-5; 9 bases match TRBD2. V shed 1 base and J 5 bases; nucleotides not matched to a gene: 8. CDR3 length: 16 amino acids. Germline lookup yields CDR1 LGHNA and CDR2 YNFKEQ. CDR3 protein: CASSQVLAGASETQYF. CDR3 in DNA: TGTGCCAGCAGCCAAGTCTTAGCGGGAGCTAGTGAGACCCAGTACTTC.

This chain joins TRBV6-6 and TRBJ1-2; D not resolved. V lost 7 bases and J 5 bases, leaving 11 bases between the germline ends. CDR3 length equals 12 residues. CDR1 is MNHNY and CDR2 is SVGAGI in the germline V gene (reference sequence). As DNA, the CDR3 is TGTGCCAGCAATTCGGCGGCTTATGGCTACACCTTC. The encoded protein is CASNSAAYGYTF.

The chain employs TRBV19 and TRBJ1-5, with D perhaps matching TRBD1 (5 bases). The CDR3 totals 15 residues. V was cut by 8 bases and J by 0 bases, with 14 bases left in between. CDR1 is LNHDA and CDR2 is SQIVND in the germline V gene (reference sequence). As DNA, the CDR3 is TGTGCCAGTCGCGAGACAGATTATAGCAATCAGCCCCAGCATTTT. It specifies CASRETDYSNQPQHF.

The gene calls are TRBV3-1 (or the pseudogene TRBV3-2) and TRBJ2-7; 8 nucleotides line up with TRBD2. V was pared by 4 bases and J by 2 bases, with 4 bases of the junction left unmatched. The germline gives CDR1 LGHDT, CDR2 YNNKEL (reference sequence). This CDR3 is 14 amino acids long. CDR3 loop: CASSPRTSTYEQYF. DNA of the CDR3: TGTGCCAGCAGCCCCAGGACTAGCACCTACGAGCAGTACTTC.

This clone has only a few counts. The chain joins TRBV4-1 to TRBJ2-5; TRBD2 matches 9 bases. CDR1 is MGHRA, CDR2 YSYEKL, per germline. V shed 4 bases, J shed 5 bases, and the junction held 8 bases outside the gene matches. This CDR3 contains 15 residues. The CDR3 sequence is CASSLIGLAKETQYF. The CDR3 coding sequence is TGCGCCAGCAGCCTTATCGGACTAGCGAAGGAGACCCAGTACTTC.

This rearrangement joins TRBV18 to TRBJ1-1, with 7 bases aligning to TRBD1. After removal of 5 bases from V and 4 bases from J, the junction contained 10 bases not matched to a gene. CDR3 size: 15 residues. Germline V lookup: CDR1 KGHSH, CDR2 LQKENI. CDR3 protein: CASSARQGDSTEAFF. Written as DNA, the CDR3 is TGTGCCAGCTCAGCCCGGCAGGGGGATAGCACTGAAGCTTTCTTT.

This chain links TRBV19 with TRBJ2-7; D remains unclear. Trimming took off 3 bases at V and 0 bases at J, with 6 bases between the two ends. CDR1 and CDR2 from the germline V gene are LNHDA and SQIVND (reference sequence). There are 13 residues in the CDR3. CDR3 sequence: CASSIFYSYEQYF. CDR3 nucleotides: TGTGCCAGTAGTATTTTCTACTCCTACGAGCAGTACTTC.

V gene TRBV5-1 combines with J gene TRBJ2-2; weak D call: TRBD1 (6 bases). Per germline, CDR1 SGHRS and CDR2 YFSETQ. The CDR3 totals 15 residues. V dropped 3 bases and J dropped 1 base, with 10 bases sitting between them. In nucleotides, the CDR3 is TGCGCCAGCAGCTGGAGACAGGAGAACACCGGGGAGCTGTTTTTT. This codes for CASSWRQENTGELFF.

This clone was seen once. This chain uses TRBV28 with TRBJ1-2, with 7 positions matching TRBD1. The ends lost 6 bases at V and 2 bases at J; junction bases unmatched: 6. The CDR3 is 14 amino acids. The germline V gene encodes CDR1 MDHEN and CDR2 SYDVKM. The CDR3: CASSRGTANYGYTF. CDR3 nucleotide sequence: TGTGCCAGCAGCCGCGGGACAGCCAACTATGGCTACACCTTC.

This clone showed up just once. This chain uses TRBV7-9 with TRBJ1-1; D not certain. This CDR3 is 13 amino acids long. Germline V gives CDR1 SEHNR, CDR2 FQNEAQ (reference sequence). V lost 3 bases to trimming and J lost 6 bases, with 11 bases between them. CDR3 protein: CASSFGDGAEAFF. The CDR3 DNA reads TGTGCCAGCAGCTTCGGAGATGGCGCTGAAGCTTTCTTT.

The rearrangement uses TRBV19 and TRBJ2-5; 9 bases are shared with TRBD1. The CDR3 loop spans 15 amino acids. CDR1 is LNHDA, CDR2 SQIVND, per germline (reference sequence). V was pared by 5 bases and J by 3 bases, with 7 bases of the junction left unmatched. The CDR3 reads CASSPRTGVEETQYF. The CDR3, as DNA: TGTGCCAGTAGTCCGAGGACAGGGGTGGAAGAGACCCAGTACTTC.

CDR3 sequence: CASSLVVGLAGYNEQFF. In nucleotides, the CDR3 is TGTGCCAGCAGCTTGGTAGTGGGACTAGCGGGATACAATGAGCAGTTCTTC. The chain recombines TRBV5-8 with TRBJ2-1; TRBD2 matches 13 bases. With 0 bases clipped from V and 4 bases from J, the junction kept 4 bases outside the gene matches. CDR1 and CDR2 (germline): SGHTS, YDEGEE. The CDR3 runs to 17 residues. The full variable domain, with the rest looked up from reference TRBV5-8 and TRBJ2-1, is EAGVTQSPTHLIKTRGQQATLRCSPISGHTSVYWYQQALGLGLQFLLWYDEGEERNRGNFPPRFSGRQFPNYSSELNVNALELEDSALYLCASSLVVGLAGYNEQFFGPGTRLTVL.

The genes are TRBV5-6 and TRBJ1-2; D is undetermined. Germline V gene sequence: CDR1 SGHDT, CDR2 YYEEEE. Trimming shortened V by 0 bases and J by 4 bases, and 13 bases separated the two germline ends. The CDR3 length is 15 residues. CDR3 loop: CASSLGTGFGYGYTF. The CDR3 DNA follows: TGTGCCAGCAGCTTGGGCACGGGTTTTGGCTATGGCTACACCTTC.

The V and J genes are TRBV18 and TRBJ2-7; D gene uncertain. Looked up from germline, CDR1 is KGHSH and CDR2 is LQKENI. The CDR3 consists of 13 residues. Deletions cut 4 bases from V and 6 bases from J, with 13 bases between. CDR3 DNA sequence: TGTGCCAGCTCACGCGGCAGCTTAAGCGAGCAGTACTTC. Protein product: CASSRGSLSEQYF.

The chain links TRBV18 to TRBJ1-2; D is perhaps TRBD1 (6 bases). Between the trimmed V and J ends, which lost 5 bases and 0 bases, there was a span of 19 bases. The CDR3 runs 17 residues. Germline lookup yields CDR1 KGHSH and CDR2 LQKENI. CDR3 protein: CASSSTNSGASNYGYTF. The CDR3 bases are TGTGCCAGCTCATCAACGAACTCAGGGGCCTCTAACTATGGCTACACCTTC.

The rearrangement links TRBV6-5 to TRBJ1-2; perhaps TRBD1 as D (6 bases). The germline CDR1 and CDR2 sequences are MNHEY and SVGAGI. The ends were cut back, 0 bases at V and 5 bases at J, with 13 bases in the middle. The CDR3 has 15 amino acids. CDR3 residues: CASSYSWDIGYGYTF. The CDR3 DNA reads TGTGCCAGCAGTTACTCGTGGGACATTGGGTATGGCTACACCTTC.

As to this clone: The sample contains more than one DNA sequence encoding this CDR3. The V gene is TRBV11-3, the J gene TRBJ2-1; D is possibly TRBD1 (6 bases). The CDR3 runs to 15 residues. Germline lookup yields CDR1 SGHNT and CDR2 YENEEA. With 0 bases removed from V and 2 bases from J, the gap between germline ends came to 8 bases. The CDR3 nucleotides read TGTGCCAGCAGCTTAGACAGGGGTCCCTACAATGAGCAGTTCTTC. It yields the protein CASSLDRGPYNEQFF.

Remarks on this clone: At one end, the junction sequence differs from germline, possibly due to a read error. V gene TRBV2 combines with J gene TRBJ1-4; D remains unclear. This CDR3 region has 14 residues. Germline loops: CDR1 SNHLY, CDR2 FYNNEI. The CDR3 DNA sequence: TGTGCCAGCAGTCAAGCCGGGAGTGGTGAAAAACTGTTTTTT. Translation gives CASSQAGSGEKLFF.

The chain couples TRBV27 to TRBJ2-7, with 7 nucleotides matching TRBD1. The CDR3 is made up of 14 amino acids. Losses at the gene ends were 6 bases for V and 3 bases for J; bases not matched to a gene: 8. Germline assignment: CDR1 MNHEY and CDR2 SMNVEV (reference sequence). The CDR3 region is CASRSPGGLYEQYF. The CDR3 DNA follows: TGTGCCAGCAGGAGCCCAGGGGGTCTCTACGAGCAGTACTTC.

CDR3 in amino acids: CASSLSTSLDEQYF. CDR3 bases: TGTGCCAGCAGTTTATCGACTAGCCTGGACGAGCAGTACTTC. This chain joins TRBV27 and TRBJ2-7; TRBD2 aligns across 7 bases. Germline V gene lookup returns CDR1 MNHEY and CDR2 SMNVEV (reference sequence). With 0 bases clipped from V and 5 bases from J, the junction kept 4 bases outside the gene matches. CDR3 length: 14 amino acids.

The chain is built from TRBV5-1 and TRBJ2-7, with D possibly TRBD2 on 6 matching bases. V lost 1 base and J 4 bases, leaving 12 bases between the germline ends. Germline V lookup: CDR1 SGHRS, CDR2 YFSETQ. The CDR3 has 14 amino acids. The CDR3 region has the DNA TGCGCCAGCAGCTTGTTACTAGCTGGGTACGAGCAGTACTTC. Translation: CASSLLLAGYEQYF.

The chain joins TRBV18 to TRBJ2-1, with 8 bases that match TRBD2. Germline CDR1 and CDR2: KGHSH and LQKENI. The trim removed 6 bases at V and 5 bases at J, leaving 6 bases unmatched. The CDR3 covers 14 residues. CDR3 in DNA: TGTGCCAGCTCGTCGGGAGGGAATAACAATGAGCAGTTCTTC. This translates into CASSSGGNNNEQFF.